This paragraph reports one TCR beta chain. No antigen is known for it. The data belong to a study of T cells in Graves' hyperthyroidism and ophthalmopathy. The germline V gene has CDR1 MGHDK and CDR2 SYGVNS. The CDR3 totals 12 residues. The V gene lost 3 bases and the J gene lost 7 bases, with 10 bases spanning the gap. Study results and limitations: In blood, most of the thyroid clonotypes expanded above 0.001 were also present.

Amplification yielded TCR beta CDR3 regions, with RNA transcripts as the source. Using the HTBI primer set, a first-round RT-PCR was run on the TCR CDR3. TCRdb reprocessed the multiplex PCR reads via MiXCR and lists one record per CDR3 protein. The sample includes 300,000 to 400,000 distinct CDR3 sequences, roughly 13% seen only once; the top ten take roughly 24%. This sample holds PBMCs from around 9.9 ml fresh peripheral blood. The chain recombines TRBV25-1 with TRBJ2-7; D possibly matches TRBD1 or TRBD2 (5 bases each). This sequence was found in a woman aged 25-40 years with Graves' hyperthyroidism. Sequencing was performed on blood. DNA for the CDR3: TGTGCCAGCAGTGACGGGACGAGGGAGCAGTACTTC. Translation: CASSDGTREQYF.